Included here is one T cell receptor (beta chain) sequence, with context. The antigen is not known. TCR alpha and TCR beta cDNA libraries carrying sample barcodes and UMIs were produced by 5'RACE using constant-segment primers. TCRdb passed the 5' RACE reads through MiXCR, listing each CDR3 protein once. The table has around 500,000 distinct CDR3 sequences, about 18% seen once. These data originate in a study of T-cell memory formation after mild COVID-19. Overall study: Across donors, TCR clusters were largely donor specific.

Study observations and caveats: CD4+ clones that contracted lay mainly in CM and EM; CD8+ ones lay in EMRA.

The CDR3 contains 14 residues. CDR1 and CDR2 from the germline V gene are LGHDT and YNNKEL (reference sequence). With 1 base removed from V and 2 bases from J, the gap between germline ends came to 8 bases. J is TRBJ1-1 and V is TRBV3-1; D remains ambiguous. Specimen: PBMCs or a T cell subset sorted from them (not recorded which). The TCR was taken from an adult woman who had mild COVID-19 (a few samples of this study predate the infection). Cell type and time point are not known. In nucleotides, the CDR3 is TGTGCCAGCAGCCAAGGGATGGGAAACACTGAAGCTTTCTTT. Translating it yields CASSQGMGNTEAFF. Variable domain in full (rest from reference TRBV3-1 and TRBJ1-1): DTAVSQTPKYLVTQMGNDKSIKCEQNLGHDTMYWYKQDSKKFLKIMFSYNNKELIINETVPNRFSPKSPDKAHLNLHINSLELGDSAVYFCASSQGMGNTEAFFGQGTRLTVV.